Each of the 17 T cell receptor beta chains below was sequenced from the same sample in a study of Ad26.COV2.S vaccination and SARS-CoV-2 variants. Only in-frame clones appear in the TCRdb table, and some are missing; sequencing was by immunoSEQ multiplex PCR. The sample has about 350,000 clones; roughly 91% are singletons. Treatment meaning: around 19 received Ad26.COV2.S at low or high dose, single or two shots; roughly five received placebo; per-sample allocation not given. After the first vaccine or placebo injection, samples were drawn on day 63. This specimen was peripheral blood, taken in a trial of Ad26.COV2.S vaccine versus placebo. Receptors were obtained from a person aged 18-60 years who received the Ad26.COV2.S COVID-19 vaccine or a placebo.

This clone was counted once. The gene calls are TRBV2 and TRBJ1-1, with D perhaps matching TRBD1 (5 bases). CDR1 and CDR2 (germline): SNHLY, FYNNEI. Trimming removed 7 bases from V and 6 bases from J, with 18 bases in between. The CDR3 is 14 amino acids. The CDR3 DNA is TGTGCCAGCAATTCGTACCGGGGGAGGGCTGAAGCTTTCTTT. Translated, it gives CASNSYRGRAEAFF.

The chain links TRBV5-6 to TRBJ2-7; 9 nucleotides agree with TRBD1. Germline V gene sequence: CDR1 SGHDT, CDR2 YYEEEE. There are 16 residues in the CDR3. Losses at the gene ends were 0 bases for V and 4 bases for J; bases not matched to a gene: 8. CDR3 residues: CASSLAGTGSLYEQYF. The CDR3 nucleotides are TGTGCCAGCAGCTTGGCTGGGACAGGGTCACTATACGAGCAGTACTTC.

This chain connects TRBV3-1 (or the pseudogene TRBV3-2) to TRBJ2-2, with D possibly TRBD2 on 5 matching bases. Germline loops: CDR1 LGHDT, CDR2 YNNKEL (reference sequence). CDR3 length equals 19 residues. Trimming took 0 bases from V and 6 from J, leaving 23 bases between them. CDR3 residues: CASSQDWISVRGWAGELFF. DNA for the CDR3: TGTGCCAGCAGCCAAGATTGGATTTCTGTGAGAGGGTGGGCCGGGGAGCTGTTTTTT.

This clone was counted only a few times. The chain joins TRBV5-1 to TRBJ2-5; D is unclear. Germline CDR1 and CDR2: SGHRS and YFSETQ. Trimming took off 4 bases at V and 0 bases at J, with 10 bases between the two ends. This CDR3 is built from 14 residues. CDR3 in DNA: TGCGCCAGCAGCCACGGACCTTACCAAGAGACCCAGTACTTC. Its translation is CASSHGPYQETQYF.

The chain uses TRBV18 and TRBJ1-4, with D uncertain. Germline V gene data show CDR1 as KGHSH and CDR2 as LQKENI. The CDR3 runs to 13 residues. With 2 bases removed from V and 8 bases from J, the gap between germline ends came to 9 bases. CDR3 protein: CASSPGPPEKLFF. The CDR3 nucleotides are TGTGCCAGCTCACCAGGCCCTCCCGAAAAACTGTTTTTT.

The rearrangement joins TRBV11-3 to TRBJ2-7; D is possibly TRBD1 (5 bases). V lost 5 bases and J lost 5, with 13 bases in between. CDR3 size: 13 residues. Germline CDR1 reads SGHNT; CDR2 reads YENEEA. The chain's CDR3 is CASSEGRAHEQYF. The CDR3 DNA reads TGTGCCAGCAGCGAAGGCAGGGCCCACGAGCAGTACTTC.

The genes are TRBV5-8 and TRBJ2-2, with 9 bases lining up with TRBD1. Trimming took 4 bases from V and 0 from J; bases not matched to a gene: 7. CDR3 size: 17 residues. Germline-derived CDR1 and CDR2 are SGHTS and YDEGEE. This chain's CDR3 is CASSQTGGPANTGELFF. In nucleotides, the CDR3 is TGTGCCAGCAGCCAAACAGGGGGCCCCGCGAACACCGGGGAGCTGTTTTTT.

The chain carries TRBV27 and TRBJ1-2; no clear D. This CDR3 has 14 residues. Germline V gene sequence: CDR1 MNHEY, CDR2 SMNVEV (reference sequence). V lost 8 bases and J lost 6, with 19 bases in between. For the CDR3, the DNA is TGTGCCAGCGGATCATGGACGGAGATTGATGGCTACACCTTC. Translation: CASGSWTEIDGYTF.

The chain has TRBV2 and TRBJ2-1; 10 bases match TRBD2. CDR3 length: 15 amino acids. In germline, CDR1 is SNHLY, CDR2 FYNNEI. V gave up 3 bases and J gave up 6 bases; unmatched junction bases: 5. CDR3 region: CASSDLGLASNEQFF. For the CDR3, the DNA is TGTGCCAGCAGTGATCTGGGACTAGCGAGCAATGAGCAGTTCTTC.

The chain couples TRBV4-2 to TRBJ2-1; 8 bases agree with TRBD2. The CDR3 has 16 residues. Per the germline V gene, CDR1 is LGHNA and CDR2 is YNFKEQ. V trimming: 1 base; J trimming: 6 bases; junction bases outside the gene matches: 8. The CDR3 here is CASSQVASGSGNEQFF. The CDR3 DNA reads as TGTGCCAGCAGCCAAGTGGCAAGCGGGAGTGGCAATGAGCAGTTCTTC.

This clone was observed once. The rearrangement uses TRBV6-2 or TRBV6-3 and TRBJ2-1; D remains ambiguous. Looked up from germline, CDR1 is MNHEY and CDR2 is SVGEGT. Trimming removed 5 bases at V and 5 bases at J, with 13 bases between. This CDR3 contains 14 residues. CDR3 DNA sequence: TGTGCCAGCAGTCCCCGCGAAAAGGACAATGAGCAGTTCTTC. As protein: CASSPREKDNEQFF.

Here the CDR3 DNA reads TGTGCCAGCAGCCAAGATACCCGAGCCAATGAGCAGTTCTTC. It specifies CASSQDTRANEQFF. This sequence joins TRBV3-1 (or the pseudogene TRBV3-2) and TRBJ2-1; D gene ambiguous. Trimming removed 0 bases at V and 6 bases at J, with 9 bases between. CDR1 is LGHDT and CDR2 is YNNKEL in the germline V gene (reference sequence). This CDR3 contains 14 residues.

Here the CDR3 reads CASSDSMTGELFF. The CDR3 DNA reads TGTGCCAGCAGTGACTCGATGACCGGGGAGCTGTTTTTT. The genes are TRBV6-4 and TRBJ2-2; D remains ambiguous. Germline V gene sequence: CDR1 MRHNA, CDR2 SNTAGT. CDR3 length equals 13 residues. Trimming left V 0 bases short and J 5 bases short, with 4 bases between.

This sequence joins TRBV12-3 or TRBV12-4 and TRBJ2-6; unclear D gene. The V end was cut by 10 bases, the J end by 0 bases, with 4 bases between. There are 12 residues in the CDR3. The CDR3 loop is CATDSGANVLTF. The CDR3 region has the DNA TGTGCCACCGACTCTGGGGCCAACGTCCTGACTTTC.

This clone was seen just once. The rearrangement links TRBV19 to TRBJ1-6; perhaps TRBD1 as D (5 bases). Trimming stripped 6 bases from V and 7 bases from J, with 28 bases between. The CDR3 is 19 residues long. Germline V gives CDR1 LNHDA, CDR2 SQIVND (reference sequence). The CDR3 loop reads CASSLYNSGQWGINSPLHF. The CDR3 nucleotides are TGTGCCAGTAGCCTCTACAATAGCGGACAATGGGGTATAAATTCACCCCTCCACTTT.

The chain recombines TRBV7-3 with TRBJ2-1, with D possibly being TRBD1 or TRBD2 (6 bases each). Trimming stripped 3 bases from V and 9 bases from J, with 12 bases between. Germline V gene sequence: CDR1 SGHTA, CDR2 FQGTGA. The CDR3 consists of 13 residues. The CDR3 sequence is CASSFLGGLEQFF. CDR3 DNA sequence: TGTGCCAGCAGCTTTTTGGGGGGCCTTGAGCAGTTCTTC.

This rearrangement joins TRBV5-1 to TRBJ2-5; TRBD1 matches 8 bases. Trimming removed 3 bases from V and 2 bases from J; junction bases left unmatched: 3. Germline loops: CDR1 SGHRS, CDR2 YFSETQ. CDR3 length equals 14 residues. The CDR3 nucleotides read TGCGCCAGCAGCTGGACAGGGTCGCAAGAGACCCAGTACTTC. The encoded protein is CASSWTGSQETQYF.